One sample yielded the 4 T cell receptor beta chains listed below, sequenced in a study of memory CD4+ T cells and cytomegalovirus serostatus. Clones were read by immunoSEQ multiplex PCR, and TCRdb kept only the in-frame ones, dropping some. The sample lists more than 55,000 clones; approximately 78% were seen once. The sort gate was single viable CD3+CD4+CD8-CD45RO+ cells for memory CD4+ T cells. The sequenced sample was memory CD4+ T cells from blood. These receptors came from an adult in good health and CMV-seronegative.

The chain joins TRBV4-1 to TRBJ2-7, with unresolved D. Trimming stripped 0 bases from V and 1 base from J, with 10 bases between. This CDR3 spans 15 amino acids. Per germline, CDR1 MGHRA and CDR2 YSYEKL. The CDR3 DNA reads TGCGCCAGCAGCCAAGAGTTTCCCGGATCCTACGAGCAGTACTTC. Residues: CASSQEFPGSYEQYF.

This chain uses TRBV11-3 with TRBJ1-5, with 7 bases aligning to TRBD1. CDR1 is SGHNT and CDR2 is YENEEA in the germline V gene. Germline trimming cut 1 base from V and 3 bases from J; bases unmatched to any gene: 9. This CDR3 comprises 17 residues. The CDR3 reads CASSLVPGDRLNQPQHF. The CDR3 DNA reads TGTGCCAGCAGCTTAGTCCCCGGGGACAGACTCAATCAGCCCCAGCATTTT.

This chain's CDR3 is CATSSPQTGSTEAFF. Written as DNA, the CDR3 is TGTGCCACCAGCAGCCCCCAGACAGGGAGTACTGAAGCTTTCTTT. The chain couples TRBV15 to TRBJ1-1, with 7 nucleotides matching TRBD1. This CDR3 comprises 15 residues. With 3 bases clipped from V and 5 bases from J, the junction kept 9 bases outside the gene matches. Germline V CDR1 and CDR2: LNHNV, YYDKDF (reference sequence).

The chain has TRBV2 and TRBJ2-1; 11 bases fit TRBD2. This CDR3 comprises 15 residues. Germline CDR1 and CDR2: SNHLY and FYNNEI. J lost 10 bases, V lost 8 bases, and 13 bases had no gene match. The CDR3 DNA follows: TGTGCCAGCGGACCGGTAGCGGGGGGGCTTGGGGAGCAGTTCTTC. It specifies CASGPVAGGLGEQFF.